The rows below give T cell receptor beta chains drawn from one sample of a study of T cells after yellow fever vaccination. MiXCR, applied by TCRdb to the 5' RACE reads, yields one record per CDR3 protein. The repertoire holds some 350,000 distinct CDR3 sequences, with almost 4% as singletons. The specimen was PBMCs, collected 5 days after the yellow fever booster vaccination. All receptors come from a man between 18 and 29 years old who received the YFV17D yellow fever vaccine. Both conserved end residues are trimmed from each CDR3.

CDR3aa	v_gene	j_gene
ASTVDDEKLF	TRBV5-4	TRBJ1-4
ASSYGPSTDTQY	TRBV6-5	TRBJ2-3
ASTPSGYEQY	TRBV7-2	TRBJ2-7
ASSLQGNSPLH	TRBV5-1	TRBJ1-6
ASSPGPTTDTQY	TRBV5-1	TRBJ2-3
ASSKVRTSNRCRKEQF	TRBV21-1	TRBJ2-1
ASSPWGRANNEQF	TRBV12-3/TRBV12-4	TRBJ2-1
ASSPTFTGELF	TRBV7-3	TRBJ2-2
ASSLESYNEQF	TRBV6-1	TRBJ2-1
ASSLILGQSRSYGYT	TRBV28	TRBJ1-2
ASSPSGGRGDTQY	TRBV5-4	TRBJ2-3
ASGRGLWETQY	TRBV12-3/TRBV12-4	TRBJ2-5
AISEGTGGTQY	TRBV10-3	TRBJ2-5
ASSQDPAKKAGELF	TRBV4-2	TRBJ2-2
ASSLLTDSYEQY	TRBV5-1	TRBJ2-7
ASSLEDRTDTQY	TRBV5-1	TRBJ2-3
ASRAPGRTDTQY	TRBV2	TRBJ2-3
ASRPRTGLTMNTEAF	TRBV7-9	TRBJ1-1
ASSYAGTDTQY	TRBV6-5	TRBJ2-3
ASSSGQYNSPLH	TRBV5-8	TRBJ1-6
ASSRTTGSTGEAF	TRBV12-3/TRBV12-4	TRBJ1-1
ASSQTSGGAETQY	TRBV4-2	TRBJ2-5
ASSSRASILDEQY	TRBV5-1	TRBJ2-7
ASSTGRPETQY	TRBV14	TRBJ2-5
ASSLGTGGSNSPLH	TRBV5-4	TRBJ1-6
ASSHPTGTMKGYT	TRBV6-6	TRBJ1-2
ASSTGADTQY	TRBV18	TRBJ2-3
ASSVVPSGRETQY	TRBV9	TRBJ2-5
SGEQGPAF	TRBV29-1	TRBJ1-1
ASSVGQDTQY	TRBV5-1	TRBJ2-3
ASSFETGELDTQY	TRBV7-8	TRBJ2-3
SARDTTRVSLIAEAF	TRBV20-1	TRBJ1-1
ASSLELEGRQTQY	TRBV11-2	TRBJ2-5
SVQGAAPYGYT	TRBV20-1	TRBJ1-2
ASSMNRGPAEKLF	TRBV7-2	TRBJ1-4
ASSFGVNGGIQETQY	TRBV7-9	TRBJ2-5
ASSQGVVNGYT	TRBV3-1	TRBJ1-2
ASSQDRGGMTPLH	TRBV4-3	TRBJ1-6
ASSLTSTYEQY	TRBV5-1	TRBJ2-7
ASSGSSSREYEQY	TRBV25-1	TRBJ2-7
ASSSYGTESGNEQF	TRBV5-1	TRBJ2-1
ASSLERFQSGYT	TRBV5-1	TRBJ1-2
SGTGTGEAVIPNTEAF	TRBV20-1	TRBJ1-1
ASSLRGQGSNQPQH	TRBV7-8	TRBJ1-5
ASSPSGGAYTEQF	TRBV7-3	TRBJ2-1